In its sample, the clone carrying this T cell receptor beta chain was seen many times. This record comes from a study of T cells in Graves' hyperthyroidism and ophthalmopathy. What was amplified from RNA transcripts were TCR beta CDR3 regions. With the HTBI primer set, the TCR CDR3 went through a first round of RT-PCR. TCRdb redid the calling of the multiplex PCR reads with MiXCR, one entry per CDR3 protein. The sample comprises under 300,000 distinct CDR3 sequences, roughly 15% of which are singletons, and 13% rests with the top ten. Germline V gene lookup returns CDR1 SQVTM and CDR2 ANQGSEA. The CDR3 runs to 13 residues. The V gene end was trimmed by 4 bases and the J gene end by 5 bases; junction bases not matched to a gene: 4.

This receptor was identified in a woman in her 40s with Graves' hyperthyroidism that later progressed to Graves' ophthalmopathy. Specimen: blood. The chain carries TRBV29-1 and TRBJ1-1, with 10 nucleotides matching TRBD1. CDR3 sequence (DNA): TGCAGCGTTGCCCGACAGGGGGCAACTGAAGCTTTCTTT. Its protein product is CSVARQGATEAFF.